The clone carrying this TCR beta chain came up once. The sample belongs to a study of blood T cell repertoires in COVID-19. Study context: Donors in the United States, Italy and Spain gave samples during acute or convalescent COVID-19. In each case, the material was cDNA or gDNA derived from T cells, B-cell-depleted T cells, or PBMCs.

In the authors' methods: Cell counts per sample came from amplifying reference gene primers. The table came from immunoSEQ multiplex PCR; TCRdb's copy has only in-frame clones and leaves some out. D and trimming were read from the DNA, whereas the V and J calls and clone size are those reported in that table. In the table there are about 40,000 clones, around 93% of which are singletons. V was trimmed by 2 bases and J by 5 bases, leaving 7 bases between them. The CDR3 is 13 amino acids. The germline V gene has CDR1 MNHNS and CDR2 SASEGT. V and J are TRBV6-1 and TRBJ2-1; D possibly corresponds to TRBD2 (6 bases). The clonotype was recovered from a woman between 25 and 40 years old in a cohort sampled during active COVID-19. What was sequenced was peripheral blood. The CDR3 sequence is CASSEREHNEQFF. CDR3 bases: TGTGCCAGCAGTGAACGGGAGCACAATGAGCAGTTCTTC.